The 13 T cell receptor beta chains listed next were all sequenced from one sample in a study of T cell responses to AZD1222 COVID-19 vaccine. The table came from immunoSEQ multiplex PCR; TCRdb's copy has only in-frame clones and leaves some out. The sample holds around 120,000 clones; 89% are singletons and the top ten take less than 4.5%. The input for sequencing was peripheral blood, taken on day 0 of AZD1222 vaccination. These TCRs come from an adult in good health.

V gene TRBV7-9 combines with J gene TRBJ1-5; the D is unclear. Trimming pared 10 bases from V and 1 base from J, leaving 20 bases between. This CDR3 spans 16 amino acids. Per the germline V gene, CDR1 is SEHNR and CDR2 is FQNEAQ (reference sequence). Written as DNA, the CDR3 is TGTGCCACCCTGCTATGGACGGGAGGAAGCAATCAGCCCCAGCATTTT. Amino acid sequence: CATLLWTGGSNQPQHF.

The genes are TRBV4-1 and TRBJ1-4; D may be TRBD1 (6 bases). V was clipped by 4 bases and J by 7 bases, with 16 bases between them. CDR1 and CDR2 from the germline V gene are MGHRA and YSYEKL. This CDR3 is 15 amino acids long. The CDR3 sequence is CASSPSNRVGEKLFF. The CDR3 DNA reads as TGCGCCAGCAGCCCCTCGAACAGGGTGGGTGAAAAACTGTTTTTT.

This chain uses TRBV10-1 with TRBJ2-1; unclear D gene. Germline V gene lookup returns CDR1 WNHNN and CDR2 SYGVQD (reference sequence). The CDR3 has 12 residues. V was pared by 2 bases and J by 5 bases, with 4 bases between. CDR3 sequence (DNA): TGCGCCAGCAGTGAGAACCACAATGAGCAGTTCTTC. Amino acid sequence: CASSENHNEQFF.

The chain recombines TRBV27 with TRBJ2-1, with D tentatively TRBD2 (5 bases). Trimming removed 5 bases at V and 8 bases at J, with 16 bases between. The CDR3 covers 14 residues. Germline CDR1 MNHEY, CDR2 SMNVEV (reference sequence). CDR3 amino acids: CASSISGSEDEQFF. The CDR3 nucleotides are TGTGCCAGCAGTATTTCGGGGAGTGAGGATGAGCAGTTCTTC.

CDR3 in DNA: TGTGCCAGCAGCCGCGCCGGGACTAGCGGGAGAAATGAGCAGTTCTTC. Translating gives CASSRAGTSGRNEQFF. This sequence joins TRBV6-2 or TRBV6-3 and TRBJ2-1; 14 bases agree with TRBD2. V lost 6 bases and J lost 7; bases outside the gene matches: 8. The CDR3 extends over 16 amino acids. The germline gives CDR1 MNHEY, CDR2 SVGEGT.

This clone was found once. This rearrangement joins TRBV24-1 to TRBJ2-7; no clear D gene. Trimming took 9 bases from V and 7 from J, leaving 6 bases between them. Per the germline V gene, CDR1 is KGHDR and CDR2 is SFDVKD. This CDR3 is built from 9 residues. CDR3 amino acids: CATLWEQYF. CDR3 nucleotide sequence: TGTGCCACCCTGTGGGAGCAGTACTTC.

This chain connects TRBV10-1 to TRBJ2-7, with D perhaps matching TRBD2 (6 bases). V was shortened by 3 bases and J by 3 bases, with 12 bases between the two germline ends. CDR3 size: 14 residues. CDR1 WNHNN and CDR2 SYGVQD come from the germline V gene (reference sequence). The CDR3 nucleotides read TGCGCCAGCAGTGAACGGCCGGACTACTACGAGCAGTACTTC. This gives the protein CASSERPDYYEQYF.

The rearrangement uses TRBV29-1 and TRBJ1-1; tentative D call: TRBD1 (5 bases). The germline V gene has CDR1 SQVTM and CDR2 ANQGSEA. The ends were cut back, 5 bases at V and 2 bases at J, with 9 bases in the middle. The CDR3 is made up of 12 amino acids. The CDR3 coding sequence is TGCAGCGTTCCCACAGGTAACACTGAAGCTTTCTTT. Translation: CSVPTGNTEAFF.

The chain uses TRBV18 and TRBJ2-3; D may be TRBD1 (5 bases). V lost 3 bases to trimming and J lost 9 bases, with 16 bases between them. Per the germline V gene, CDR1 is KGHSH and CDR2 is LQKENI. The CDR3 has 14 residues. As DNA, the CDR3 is TGTGCCAGCTCACCGGAAATACCTAGGGGAACGCAGTATTTT. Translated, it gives CASSPEIPRGTQYF.

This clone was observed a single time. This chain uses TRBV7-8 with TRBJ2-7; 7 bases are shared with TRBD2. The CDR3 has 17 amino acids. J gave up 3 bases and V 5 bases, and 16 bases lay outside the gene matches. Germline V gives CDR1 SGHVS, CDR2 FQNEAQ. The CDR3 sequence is CASSRSPTGGNSYEQYF. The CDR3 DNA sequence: TGTGCCAGCAGCCGTAGCCCTACGGGGGGTAATAGCTACGAGCAGTACTTC. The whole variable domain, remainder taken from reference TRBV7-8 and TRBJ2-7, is GAGVSQSPRYKVAKRGQDVALRCDPISGHVSLFWYQQALGQGPEFLTYFQNEAQLDKSGLPSDRFFAERPEGSVSTLKIQRTQQEDSAVYLCASSRSPTGGNSYEQYFGPGTRLTVT.

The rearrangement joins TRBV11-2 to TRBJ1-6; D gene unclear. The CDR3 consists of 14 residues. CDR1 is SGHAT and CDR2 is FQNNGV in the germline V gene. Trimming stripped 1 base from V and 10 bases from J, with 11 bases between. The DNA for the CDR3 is TGTGCCAGCAGCTTAGTACCACTTGGGTCACCCCTCCACTTT. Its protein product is CASSLVPLGSPLHF.

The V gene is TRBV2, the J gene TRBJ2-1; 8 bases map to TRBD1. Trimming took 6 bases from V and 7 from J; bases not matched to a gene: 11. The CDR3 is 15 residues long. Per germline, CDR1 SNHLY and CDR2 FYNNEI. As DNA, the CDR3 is TGTGCCAGCAGCCGATTCGTAGGACAGGGAAATGAGCAGTTCTTC. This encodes CASSRFVGQGNEQFF.

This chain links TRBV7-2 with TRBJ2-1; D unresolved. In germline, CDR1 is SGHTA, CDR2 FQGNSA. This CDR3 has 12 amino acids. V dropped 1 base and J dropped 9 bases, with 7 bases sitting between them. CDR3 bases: TGTGCCAGCAGCTTAGGAGCCGCTGAGCAGTTCTTC. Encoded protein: CASSLGAAEQFF.